This TCR beta chain is drawn from a study of cytomegalovirus exposure and HLA in healthy donors. The study's findings and limits: According to reports, the classifier identified cytomegalovirus status with high specificity and sensitivity.

The primer mix had 60 Vbeta and 13 Jbeta primers. Profiling relied on immunoSEQ multiplex PCR, and the TCRdb table lists in-frame clones only, not all of them. The sample includes fewer than 200,000 clones, more than 65% of them seen just once. With respect to this clone: Its antigen remains unknown.

This clonotype was obtained from a woman aged 45-59 years in good health and CMV-seronegative. The source material was PBMCs.

The CDR3 reads CASSDSGYGYTF. The CDR3 DNA reads TGTGCCAGCAGCGACTCGGGCTATGGCTACACCTTC. This rearrangement joins TRBV6-5 to TRBJ1-2; unclear D gene. The CDR3 sequence is 12 residues long. From germline, CDR1 is MNHEY and CDR2 SVGAGI. V gave up 6 bases and J gave up 4 bases, with 9 bases separating them.